Listed here are 10 T cell receptor beta chains from one sample, sequenced in a study of shared clonotypes between healthy human individuals. Some clones are missing from TCRdb's copy, which holds only in-frame ones; the method was immunoSEQ multiplex PCR. The data hold roughly 1 million clones, with roughly 80% observed a single time. What was sequenced was memory CD4+ T cells sorted from blood. Sample subset: CD45RA-negative fraction. These TCRs come from a young man in good health.

J is TRBJ1-1 and V is TRBV14, with no clear D. The germline V gene has CDR1 SGHDN and CDR2 FVKESK. The CDR3 loop spans 15 amino acids. The V end was cut by 4 bases, the J end by 0 bases, with 12 bases between. The CDR3 DNA is TGTGCCAGCAGCCCGCTGCGAATTATGAACACTGAAGCTTTCTTT. It is translated as CASSPLRIMNTEAFF.

The genes are TRBV5-1 and TRBJ2-7; 10 bases are shared with TRBD2. Germline trimming cut 3 bases from V and 2 bases from J; bases unmatched to any gene: 5. Germline V CDR1 and CDR2: SGHRS, YFSETQ. This CDR3 has 15 residues. The CDR3 bases are TGCGCCAGCAGCTGGACCGGGACTAGCGCCTACGAGCAGTACTTC. Its translation is CASSWTGTSAYEQYF.

Regarding this clone: At the DNA level, this CDR3 is encoded by other sequences in the same sample as well. The V gene is TRBV6-1, the J gene TRBJ2-7; TRBD1 matches 7 bases. Germline trimming cut 5 bases from V and 2 bases from J; bases unmatched to any gene: 6. This CDR3 spans 14 amino acids. The V gene's germline CDR1 is MNHNS and CDR2 SASEGT. The DNA for the CDR3 is TGTGCCAGCAGTCCCGGGACAGCGACCTACGAGCAGTACTTC. It is translated as CASSPGTATYEQYF.

A single count supports this clone. The junction differs from germline at one of its ends, possibly a read error. This chain connects TRBV7-9 to TRBJ1-5; no definite D call. CDR3 length: 9 amino acids. Germline V lookup: CDR1 SEHNR, CDR2 FQNEAQ (reference sequence). The CDR3 here is CASNLGSIF. The CDR3 DNA sequence: TGTGCCAGCAACCTAGGCTCAATTTTT.

Only a few counts were recorded for this clone. V gene TRBV6-1 combines with J gene TRBJ1-2, with D maybe TRBD1 (6 bases). The germline CDR1 and CDR2 sequences are MNHNS and SASEGT. This CDR3 has 12 residues. V was cut by 6 bases and J by 8 bases, with 13 bases left in between. CDR3 in amino acids: CASSIRGGGYTF. For the CDR3, the DNA is TGTGCCAGCAGCATAAGGGGGGGCGGCTACACCTTC.

This clone was recorded a few times. The chain employs TRBV4-1 and TRBJ1-5; D ambiguous. The V end lost 7 bases, the J end lost 7 bases, and 14 bases lay between the germline ends. The CDR3 totals 13 residues. CDR1 is MGHRA and CDR2 is YSYEKL in the germline V gene. In nucleotides, the CDR3 is TGCGCCAGCACCTCTCTAGTTGGGCAGCCCCAGCATTTT. Translation gives CASTSLVGQPQHF.

V usage is TRBV29-1 and J usage is TRBJ2-5; the D gene could be TRBD1 or TRBD2 (6 bases each). Germline-derived CDR1 and CDR2 are SQVTM and ANQGSEA. The CDR3 sequence is 15 residues long. Trimming removed 6 bases from V and 5 bases from J, with 22 bases in between. CDR3 bases: TGCAGCGTCCCAAGAGGGGGGTATGGGTCGGAGACCCAGTACTTC. Amino acids: CSVPRGGYGSETQYF.

The chain is built from TRBV6-5 and TRBJ2-3, with D perhaps TRBD2 (5 bases). The CDR3 length is 12 residues. The V gene's germline CDR1 is MNHEY and CDR2 SVGAGI. V was shortened by 6 bases and J by 10 bases, with 14 bases between the two germline ends. CDR3 in amino acids: CASRPTSGAQYF. In DNA, the CDR3 is TGTGCCAGCAGGCCCACTAGTGGGGCGCAGTATTTT.

The sample holds many counts of this clone. Other DNA sequences in the sample encode the same CDR3. The chain uses TRBV4-1 and TRBJ1-1, with TRBD1 matching over 8 bases. CDR3 size: 14 residues. V dropped 0 bases and J dropped 5; count of bases not matched to a gene: 2. Per germline, CDR1 MGHRA and CDR2 YSYEKL. The CDR3 loop reads CASSQDRGRTEAFF. As DNA, the CDR3 is TGCGCCAGCAGCCAAGACAGGGGGCGGACTGAAGCTTTCTTT.

This clone was found once. The chain combines TRBV5-6 with TRBJ2-1; D might be TRBD1 (6 bases). The CDR3 sequence is 13 residues long. V lost 2 bases and J 7 bases, leaving 10 bases between the germline ends. From germline, CDR1 is SGHDT and CDR2 YYEEEE. Here the CDR3 reads CASSLTQGNEQFF. In DNA form, the CDR3 reads TGTGCCAGCAGCTTAACACAGGGAAATGAGCAGTTCTTC.